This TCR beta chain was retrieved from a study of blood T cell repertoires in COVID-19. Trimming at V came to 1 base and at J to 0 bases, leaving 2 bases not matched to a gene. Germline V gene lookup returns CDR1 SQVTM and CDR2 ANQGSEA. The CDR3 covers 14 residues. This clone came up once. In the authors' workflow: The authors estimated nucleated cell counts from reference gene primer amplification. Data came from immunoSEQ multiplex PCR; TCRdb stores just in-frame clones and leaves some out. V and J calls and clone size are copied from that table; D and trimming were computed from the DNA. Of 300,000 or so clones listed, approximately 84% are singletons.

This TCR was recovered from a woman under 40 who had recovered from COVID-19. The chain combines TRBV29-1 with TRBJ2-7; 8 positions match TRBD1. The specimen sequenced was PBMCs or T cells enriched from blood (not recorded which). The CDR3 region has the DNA TGCAGCGTTGAAGGGGACAGGAGCTCCTACGAGCAGTACTTC. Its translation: CSVEGDRSSYEQYF.